This record covers a single T cell receptor (beta chain). Sequencing used immunoSEQ multiplex PCR; TCRdb keeps in-frame clones, though not all of them. The sample has tens of thousands of clones, about nine tenths seen once; the top ten hold approximately 4.4%. This specimen belongs to a study of T cell changes during pregnancy in multiple sclerosis. The CDR3 consists of 16 residues. The ends lost 5 bases at V and 0 bases at J; junction bases unmatched: 8. Looked up from germline, CDR1 is SGHTA and CDR2 is FQGNSA. This specimen consisted of peripheral blood, obtained in the second trimester of pregnancy. The chain recombines TRBV7-2 with TRBJ1-1, with 8 bases matching TRBD1. This sequence was found in a female donor in good health, enrolled as a control in a pregnancy study. In nucleotides, the CDR3 is TGTGCCAGCAGCCCCCCCCAGGGGGCCCTGAACACTGAAGCTTTCTTT. Protein product: CASSPPQGALNTEAFF.